This TCR beta chain emerged from a study of T cells expressing NK-cell markers. The overall study: In sorted CD3+CD56+NKG2C+, CD3+CD56+NKG2C- and CD3+CD56-NKG2C+ T cells, TCR beta repertoires were obtained. General observations from the study: In a group of 5 or 6 donors, dominant NKG2C+ clonotypes represented about 1.0-7.5% of CD8+ T cells.

Concerning this clonotype: Its antigen is not known.

TCRdb re-called the 5' RACE reads; one entry per CDR3 protein, DNA not given. With fewer than 400,000 distinct CDR3 sequences in the sample, the ten largest clones hold around 5.2%. Specimen: blood T cells: a sorted CD56 or NKG2C T cell subset, CD4+ or CD8+ T cells, or bulk PBMC T cells (not recorded which). The receptor comes from a man between 18 and 69 years old in good health.

The CDR3 region is CASRVSGGLADTQYF. The chain recombines TRBV6-5 with TRBJ2-3; there is no DNA to check the TCRdb D call of TRBD2. CDR3 length: 15 residues. The germline CDR1 and CDR2 sequences are MNHEY and SVGAGI.